One and the same sample provided the 6 T cell receptor beta chains below, sequenced in a study of response to subunit inactivated influenza vaccine. TCRdb itself ran the RT-PCR reads through MiXCR, one entry per CDR3 protein. The data hold more than 550,000 distinct CDR3 sequences, with about 11% observed a single time. These data were also reused for a study on T cells expressing NK-cell markers. As that report states: Making the TCR beta cDNA relied on 5'RACE template switching with UMIs.

The material was PBMCs from blood, obtained on the day of vaccination. These receptors all stem from a man between 50 and 59 years old who received an inactivated influenza vaccine.

This chain uses TRBV5-1 with TRBJ2-7, with D unresolved. The germline V gene encodes CDR1 SGHRS and CDR2 YFSETQ. The V gene lost 1 base and the J gene lost 1 base, with 9 bases spanning the gap. The CDR3 is 14 amino acids. CDR3 sequence reads: CASSLSYESYEQYF. The DNA of the CDR3 is TGCGCCAGCAGCTTGTCTTACGAATCCTACGAGCAGTACTTC.

This clonotype was observed at least ten times. CDR3 in DNA: TGCAGCGTTGAGGAAGGGGGCTACGAGCAGTACTTC. This codes for CSVEEGGYEQYF. J is TRBJ2-7 and V is TRBV29-1; D possibly corresponds to TRBD1 (6 bases). V was shortened by 3 bases and J by 3 bases, with 9 bases between the two germline ends. Germline CDR1 reads SQVTM; CDR2 reads ANQGSEA. CDR3 length: 12 amino acids.

The chain employs TRBV20-1 and TRBJ2-2; 7 bases agree with TRBD2. V shed 1 base, J shed 6 bases, and the junction held 5 bases outside the gene matches. Germline CDR1 and CDR2: DFQATT and SNEGSKA (reference sequence). The CDR3 contains 14 residues. The CDR3 reads CSARVEGGPGELFF. The CDR3 DNA is TGCAGTGCTAGAGTTGAGGGAGGGCCCGGGGAGCTGTTTTTT.

V usage is TRBV7-2 and J usage is TRBJ2-2; D unresolved. Germline V lookup: CDR1 SGHTA, CDR2 FQGNSA. V was clipped by 2 bases and J by 1 base, with 11 bases between them. The CDR3 covers 16 residues. The CDR3 nucleotides read TGTGCCAGCAGCTTAAATGGTTTCGGGAACACCGGGGAGCTGTTTTTT. Its translation: CASSLNGFGNTGELFF. Based on the CDR3 plus reference TRBV7-2 and TRBJ2-2, the full variable domain is GAGVSQSPSNKVTEKGKDVELRCDPISGHTALYWYRQSLGQGLEFLIYFQGNSAPDKSGLPSDRFSAERTGGSVSTLTIQRTQQEDSAVYLCASSLNGFGNTGELFFGEGSRLTVL.

This clonotype was recorded a few times. The chain carries TRBV12-3 or TRBV12-4 and TRBJ1-5; the D gene is possibly TRBD1 (5 bases). The CDR3 runs to 12 residues. The V gene lost 3 bases and the J gene lost 6 bases, with 6 bases spanning the gap. The CDR3 bases are TGTGCCAGCAGTTTTGGGACTCAGCCCCAGCATTTT. Translated: CASSFGTQPQHF.

V usage is TRBV30 and J usage is TRBJ2-7; TRBD1 matches at 8 bases. Unmatched junction bases numbered 3, after V lost 5 bases and J lost 6 bases. The CDR3 contains 11 residues. Germline-derived CDR1 and CDR2 are GTSNPN and SVGIG (reference sequence). The CDR3 sequence: CAWGQGREQYF. DNA for the CDR3: TGTGCCTGGGGACAGGGCCGCGAGCAGTACTTC.